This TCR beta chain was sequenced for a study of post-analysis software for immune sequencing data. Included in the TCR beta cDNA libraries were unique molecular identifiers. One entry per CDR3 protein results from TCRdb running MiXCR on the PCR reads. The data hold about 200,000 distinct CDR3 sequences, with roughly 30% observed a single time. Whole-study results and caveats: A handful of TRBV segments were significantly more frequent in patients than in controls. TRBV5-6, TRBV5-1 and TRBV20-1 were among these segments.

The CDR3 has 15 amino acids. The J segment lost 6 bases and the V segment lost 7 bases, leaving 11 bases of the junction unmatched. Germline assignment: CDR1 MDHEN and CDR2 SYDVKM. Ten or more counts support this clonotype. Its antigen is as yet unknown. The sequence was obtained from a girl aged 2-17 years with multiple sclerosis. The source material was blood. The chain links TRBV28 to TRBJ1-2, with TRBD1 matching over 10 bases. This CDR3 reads CASNVQTGGGDGYTF. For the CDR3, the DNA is TGTGCCAGCAACGTCCAGACAGGGGGCGGTGATGGCTACACCTTC.